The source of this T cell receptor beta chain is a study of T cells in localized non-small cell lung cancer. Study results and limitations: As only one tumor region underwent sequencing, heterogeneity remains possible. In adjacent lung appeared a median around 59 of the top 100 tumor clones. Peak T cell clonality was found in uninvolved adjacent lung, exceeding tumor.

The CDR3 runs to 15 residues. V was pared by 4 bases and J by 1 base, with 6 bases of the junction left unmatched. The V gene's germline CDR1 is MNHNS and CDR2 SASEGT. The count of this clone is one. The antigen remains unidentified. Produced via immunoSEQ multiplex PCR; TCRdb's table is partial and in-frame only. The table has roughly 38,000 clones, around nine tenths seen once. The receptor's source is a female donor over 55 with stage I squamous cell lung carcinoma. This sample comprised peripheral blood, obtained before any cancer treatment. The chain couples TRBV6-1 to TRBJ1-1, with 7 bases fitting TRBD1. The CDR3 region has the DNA TGTGCCAGCAGTGTTGTGACAGGGAAGAACACTGAAGCTTTCTTT. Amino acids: CASSVVTGKNTEAFF.